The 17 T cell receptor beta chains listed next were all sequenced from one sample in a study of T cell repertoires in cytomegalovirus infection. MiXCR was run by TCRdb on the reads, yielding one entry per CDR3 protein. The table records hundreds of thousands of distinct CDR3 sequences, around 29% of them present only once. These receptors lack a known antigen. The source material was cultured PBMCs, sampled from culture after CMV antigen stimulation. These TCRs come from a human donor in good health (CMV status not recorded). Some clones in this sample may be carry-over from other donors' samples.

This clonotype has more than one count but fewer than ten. CDR3 protein: CASSPAGAREQYF. CDR3 DNA: TGTGCCAGCAGCCCGGCAGGGGCGAGGGAGCAGTACTTC. The chain joins TRBV28 to TRBJ2-7; D possibly corresponds to TRBD1 (6 bases). The V gene lost 6 bases and the J gene lost 7 bases, with 16 bases spanning the gap. CDR1 and CDR2 from the germline V gene are MDHEN and SYDVKM. The CDR3 sequence is 13 residues long.

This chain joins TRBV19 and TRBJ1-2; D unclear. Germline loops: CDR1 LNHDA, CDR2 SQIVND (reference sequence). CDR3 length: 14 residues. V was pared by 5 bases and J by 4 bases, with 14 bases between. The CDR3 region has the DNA TGTGCCAGTAGTTCCAGTAGGACGGTCTATGGCTACACCTTC. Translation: CASSSSRTVYGYTF.

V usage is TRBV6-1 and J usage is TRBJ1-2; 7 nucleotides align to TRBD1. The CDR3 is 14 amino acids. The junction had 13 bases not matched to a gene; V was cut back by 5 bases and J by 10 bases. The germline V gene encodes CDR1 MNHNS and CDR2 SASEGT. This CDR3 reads CASSNGQAQSTYTF. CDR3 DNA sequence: TGTGCCAGCAGTAACGGACAGGCCCAGAGTACCTACACCTTC.

CDR3 in DNA: TGTGCCAGCAGCTCTGGGGCGGTCCGTTCCTACGAGCAGTACTTC. It translates to CASSSGAVRSYEQYF. The V and J genes are TRBV7-2 and TRBJ2-7; tentative D call: TRBD1 (5 bases). Per the germline V gene, CDR1 is SGHTA and CDR2 is FQGNSA. The CDR3 is 15 amino acids. The V and J ends lost 4 bases and 1 base respectively, with 14 bases between them.

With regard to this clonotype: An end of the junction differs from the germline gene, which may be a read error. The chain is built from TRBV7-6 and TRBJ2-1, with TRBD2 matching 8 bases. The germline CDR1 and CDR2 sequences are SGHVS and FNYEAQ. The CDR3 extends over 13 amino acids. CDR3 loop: CTSSSSGGPEQFF. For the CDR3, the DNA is TGTACCAGCAGCTCCTCGGGAGGGCCGGAGCAGTTCTTC.

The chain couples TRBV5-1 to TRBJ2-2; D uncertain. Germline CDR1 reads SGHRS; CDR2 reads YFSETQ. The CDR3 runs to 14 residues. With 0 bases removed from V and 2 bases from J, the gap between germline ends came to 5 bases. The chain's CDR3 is CASSLGHNTGELFF. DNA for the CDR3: TGCGCCAGCAGCTTGGGACATAACACCGGGGAGCTGTTTTTT.

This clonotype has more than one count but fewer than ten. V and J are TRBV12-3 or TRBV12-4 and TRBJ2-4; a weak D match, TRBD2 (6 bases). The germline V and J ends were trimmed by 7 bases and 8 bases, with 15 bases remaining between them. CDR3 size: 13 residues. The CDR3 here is CASTPDYTHIQYF. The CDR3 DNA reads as TGTGCCAGCACTCCGGACTATACGCACATTCAGTACTTC.

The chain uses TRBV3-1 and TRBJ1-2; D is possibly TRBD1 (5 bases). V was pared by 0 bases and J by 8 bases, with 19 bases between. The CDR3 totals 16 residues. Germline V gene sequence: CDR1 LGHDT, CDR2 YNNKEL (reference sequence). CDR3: CASSQDGIRATRGYTF. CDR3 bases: TGTGCCAGCAGCCAAGATGGAATCAGGGCCACGAGGGGCTACACCTTC. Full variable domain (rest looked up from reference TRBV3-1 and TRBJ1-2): DTAVSQTPKYLVTQMGNDKSIKCEQNLGHDTMYWYKQDSKKFLKIMFSYNNKELIINETVPNRFSPKSPDKAHLNLHINSLELGDSAVYFCASSQDGIRATRGYTFGSGTRLTVV.

The DNA of the CDR3 is TGTGCCAGTAGTATTAGGAGTTTTGTGAACACTGAAGCTTTCTTT. This gives the protein CASSIRSFVNTEAFF. The chain has TRBV19 and TRBJ1-1; D remains unclear. The CDR3 spans 15 residues. CDR1 is LNHDA and CDR2 is SQIVND in the germline V gene (reference sequence). V gave up 3 bases and J gave up 0 bases, with 11 bases separating them.

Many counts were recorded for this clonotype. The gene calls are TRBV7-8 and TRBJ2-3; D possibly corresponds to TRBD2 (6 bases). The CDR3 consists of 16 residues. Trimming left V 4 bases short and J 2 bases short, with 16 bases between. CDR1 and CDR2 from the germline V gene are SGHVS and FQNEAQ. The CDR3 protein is CASSSYGGPFTDTQYF. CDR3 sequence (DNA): TGTGCCAGCAGCTCGTACGGGGGTCCCTTCACAGATACGCAGTATTTT.

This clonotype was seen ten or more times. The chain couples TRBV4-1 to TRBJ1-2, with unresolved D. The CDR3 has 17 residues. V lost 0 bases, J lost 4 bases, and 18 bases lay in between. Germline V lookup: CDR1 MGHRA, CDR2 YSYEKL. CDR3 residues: CASSQDRTTAQLYGYTF. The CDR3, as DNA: TGCGCCAGCAGCCAAGATAGAACCACAGCACAGCTCTATGGCTACACCTTC.

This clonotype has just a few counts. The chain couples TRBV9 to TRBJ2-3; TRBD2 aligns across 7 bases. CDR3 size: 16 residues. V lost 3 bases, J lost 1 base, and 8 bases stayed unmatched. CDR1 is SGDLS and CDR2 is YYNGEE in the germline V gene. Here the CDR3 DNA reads TGTGCCAGCAGCGAGAGGGGCGGGAGAGGCACAGATACGCAGTATTTT. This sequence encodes CASSERGGRGTDTQYF.

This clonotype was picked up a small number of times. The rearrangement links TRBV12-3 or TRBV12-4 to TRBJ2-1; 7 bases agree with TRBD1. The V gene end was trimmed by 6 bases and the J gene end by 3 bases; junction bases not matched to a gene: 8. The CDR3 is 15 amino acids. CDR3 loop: CASSNRGEGYNEQFF. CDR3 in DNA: TGTGCCAGCAGCAACAGGGGTGAAGGCTACAATGAGCAGTTCTTC.

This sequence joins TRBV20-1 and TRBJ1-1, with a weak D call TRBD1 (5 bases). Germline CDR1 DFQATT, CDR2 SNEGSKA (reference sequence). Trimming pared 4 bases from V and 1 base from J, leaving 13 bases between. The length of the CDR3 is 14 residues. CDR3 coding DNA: TGCAGTGCTACCAATCCGCAGGGGAACACTGAAGCTTTCTTT. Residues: CSATNPQGNTEAFF.

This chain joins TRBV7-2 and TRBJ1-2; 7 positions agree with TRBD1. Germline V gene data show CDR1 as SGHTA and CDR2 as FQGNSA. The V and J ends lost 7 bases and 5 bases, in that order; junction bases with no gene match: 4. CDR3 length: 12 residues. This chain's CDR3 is CASNDRDYGYTF. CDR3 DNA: TGTGCCAGCAACGACAGGGATTATGGCTACACCTTC.

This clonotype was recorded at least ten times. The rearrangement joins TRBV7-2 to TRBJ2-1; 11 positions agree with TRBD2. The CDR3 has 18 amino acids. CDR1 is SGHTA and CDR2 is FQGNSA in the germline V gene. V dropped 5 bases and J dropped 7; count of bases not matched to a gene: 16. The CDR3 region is CASSPPGGLAGGGNEQFF. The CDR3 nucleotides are TGTGCCAGCAGCCCACCAGGGGGGTTAGCGGGAGGGGGGAATGAGCAGTTCTTC.

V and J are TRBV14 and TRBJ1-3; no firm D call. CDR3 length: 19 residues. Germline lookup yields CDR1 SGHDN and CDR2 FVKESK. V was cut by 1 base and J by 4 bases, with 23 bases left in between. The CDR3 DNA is TGTGCCAGCAGCCAAGCGTCGGGCCTGAGCCGCTGGGCCGGAAACACCATATATTTT. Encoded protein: CASSQASGLSRWAGNTIYF.